This TCR beta chain was sequenced for a study of T cell repertoires in aging, cancer and after chemotherapy. For the study at large: Donor ages fell into six groups from 30 or younger up to 70 or older.

TRB rearrangements spanning V, D and J were amplified using mixed TRB-A/B primers. Each CDR3 protein gets one entry after TCRdb re-called the multiplex PCR reads with MiXCR. The sample has 2,000 to 2,500 distinct CDR3 sequences, more than 60% seen once. TCR beta rearrangements were amplified from peripheral blood genomic DNA. Germline-derived CDR1 and CDR2 are LNHDA and SQIVND (reference sequence). V was clipped by 3 bases and J by 8 bases, with 16 bases between them. CDR3 length: 15 residues. This chain connects TRBV19 to TRBJ2-2; TRBD1 is a possible D gene (6 bases). This TCR derives from a human donor with a solid tumor. The sample was blood. CDR3 region: CASSISAQGWGELFF. The DNA of the CDR3 is TGTGCCAGTAGTATTTCGGCGCAGGGGTGGGGGGAGCTGTTTTTT.